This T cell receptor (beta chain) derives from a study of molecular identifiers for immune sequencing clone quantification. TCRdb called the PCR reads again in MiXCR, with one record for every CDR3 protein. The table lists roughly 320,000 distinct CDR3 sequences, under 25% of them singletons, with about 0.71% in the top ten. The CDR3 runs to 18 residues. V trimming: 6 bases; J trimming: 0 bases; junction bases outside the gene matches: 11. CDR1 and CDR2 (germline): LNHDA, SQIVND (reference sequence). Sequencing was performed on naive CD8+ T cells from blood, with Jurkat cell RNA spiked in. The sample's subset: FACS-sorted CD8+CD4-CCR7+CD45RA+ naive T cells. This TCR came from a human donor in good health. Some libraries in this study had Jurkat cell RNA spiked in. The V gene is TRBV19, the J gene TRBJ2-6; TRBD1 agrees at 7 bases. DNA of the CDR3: TGTGCCAGTAGCCTGGGACAGACTACTACCTCTGGGGCCAACGTCCTGACTTTC. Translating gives CASSLGQTTTSGANVLTF.